A single sample gave rise to the 10 T cell receptor beta chains below, sequenced in a study of shared clonotypes between healthy human individuals. The data were produced by immunoSEQ multiplex PCR, yet TCRdb's version contains in-frame clones alone and is incomplete. The profile covers under 600,000 clones, with 95% to 98% appearing a single time and 0.3% taken by the ten largest. Positively selected for CCR7, the CD45RO-negative cells used as naive CD8 cells excluded terminally differentiated effector memory CD45RA+ cells. Material for sequencing was naive CD8+ T cells sorted from blood. These receptors all stem from a man aged 25 to 45 in good health.

The chain employs TRBV4-3 and TRBJ2-3, with 10 bases that match TRBD1. V lost 5 bases to trimming and J lost 0 bases; unmatched junction nucleotides: 5. From germline, CDR1 is LGHNA and CDR2 YSLEER. CDR3 length: 16 residues. The CDR3 nucleotides are TGCGCCAGCAGCACCGGGACAGGGGAAAGCACAGATACGCAGTATTTT. Protein sequence: CASSTGTGESTDTQYF.

Here the CDR3 DNA reads TGTGCCATCAAAGACGGGGTCCGGGTAGCTTCCCCTGAAGCTTTCTTT. Translated, it gives CAIKDGVRVASPEAFF. The J gene is TRBJ1-1, the V gene TRBV10-3; D gene unclear. Trimming removed 7 bases from V and 6 bases from J, with 24 bases in between. In germline, CDR1 is ENHRY, CDR2 SYGVKD. The CDR3 length is 16 residues.

The chain couples TRBV6-1 to TRBJ1-2, with 8 nucleotides matching TRBD1. CDR1 and CDR2 from the germline V gene are MNHNS and SASEGT. CDR3 length: 13 amino acids. The trim removed 6 bases at V and 6 bases at J, leaving 6 bases unmatched. CDR3 sequence (DNA): TGTGCCAGCAGACGGACAGGGTTGAATGGCTACACCTTC. Protein product: CASRRTGLNGYTF.

As regards this clone: This sample also contains other DNA sequences that code for the same CDR3. The chain links TRBV29-1 to TRBJ2-1; 7 nucleotides align to TRBD2. The CDR3 spans 13 residues. Germline loops: CDR1 SQVTM, CDR2 ANQGSEA. V trimming: 6 bases; J trimming: 5 bases; junction bases outside the gene matches: 7. DNA for the CDR3: TGCAGCGTGGACCGGGACTACAACAATGAGCAGTTCTTC. Translated: CSVDRDYNNEQFF.

The chain is built from TRBV13 and TRBJ2-2, with D possibly being TRBD2 (6 bases). V lost 5 bases and J 3 bases, leaving 16 bases between the germline ends. This CDR3 contains 16 residues. CDR1 PRHDT and CDR2 FYEKMQ come from the germline V gene (reference sequence). The CDR3 spells CASSLRGGRDTGELFF. CDR3 DNA: TGTGCCAGCAGCCTGAGGGGAGGTCGTGACACCGGGGAGCTGTTTTTT.

This clone appeared a single time. The J gene is TRBJ1-1, the V gene TRBV6-5, with D unclear. The germline CDR1 and CDR2 sequences are MNHEY and SVGAGI. V lost 2 bases, J lost 4 bases, and 11 bases lay in between. CDR3 size: 14 residues. In nucleotides, the CDR3 is TGTGCCAGCAGTTACCCCGGACCGTTCACTGAAGCTTTCTTT. Encoded protein: CASSYPGPFTEAFF.

Remarks on this clone: Other nucleotide sequences from this sample produce the same CDR3. This chain links TRBV27 with TRBJ2-7; D is unresolved. CDR3 size: 13 residues. Germline assignment: CDR1 MNHEY and CDR2 SMNVEV (reference sequence). Between the trimmed V and J ends, which lost 4 bases and 0 bases, there was a span of 7 bases. The chain's CDR3 is CASSYRGSYEQYF. In DNA, the CDR3 is TGTGCCAGCAGTTATCGAGGCTCCTACGAGCAGTACTTC.

The chain combines TRBV4-1 with TRBJ2-2, with no clear D. In germline, CDR1 is MGHRA, CDR2 YSYEKL. This CDR3 spans 13 amino acids. V was pared by 4 bases and J by 2 bases, with 5 bases between. The CDR3 sequence is CASSLFNTGELFF. CDR3 in DNA: TGCGCCAGCAGCCTTTTCAACACCGGGGAGCTGTTTTTT.

The chain couples TRBV5-1 to TRBJ2-1; D may be TRBD1 or TRBD2 (6 bases each). This CDR3 has 14 residues. The V and J ends lost 6 bases and 8 bases respectively, with 18 bases between them. CDR1 is SGHRS and CDR2 is YFSETQ in the germline V gene. The CDR3 coding sequence is TGCGCCAGCACCTTAACGACGGGGGCGTATGAGCAGTTCTTC. It translates to CASTLTTGAYEQFF.

V gene TRBV7-6 combines with J gene TRBJ2-1, with 8 positions matching TRBD1. CDR1 is SGHVS and CDR2 is FNYEAQ in the germline V gene. Losses at the gene ends were 5 bases for V and 5 bases for J; bases not matched to a gene: 5. The CDR3 consists of 14 residues. CDR3 region: CASSPRTGNNEQFF. In DNA form, the CDR3 reads TGTGCCAGCAGCCCCCGGACAGGGAACAATGAGCAGTTCTTC.